This TCR beta chain stems from a study of beta chain features in type 1 diabetes. Across the whole study: No patient-donor differences in age, gender, total cells or subset yield.

Study results and caveats: For cells with high TCR expression, cDNA sequencing could yield over-representation. All four CD4+ subsets from Type 1 diabetes patients carried moderately but significantly shorter TCRB CDR3s. VDJ junctions from type 1 diabetes patients carried fewer insertions and larger deletions.

V trimming: 3 bases; J trimming: 3 bases; junction bases outside the gene matches: 3. Germline loops: CDR1 MNHEY, CDR2 SMNVEV (reference sequence). CDR3 size: 14 residues. The whole isolated RNA underwent reverse transcription, so sequencing captured expressed TCRB transcripts. Deep immunoSEQ sequencing covered naive, central memory and regulatory T cell samples. Produced via immunoSEQ multiplex PCR; TCRdb's table is partial and in-frame only. The data show some 270,000 clones, approximately 11% seen once. This clone was counted only a few times. The antigen remains undetermined. The receptor was isolated from a man aged 25 to 40 with type 1 diabetes. The V gene is TRBV27, the J gene TRBJ2-7, with 9 bases aligning to TRBD2. Material: naive CD4+ T cells from blood. CDR3 amino acids: CASSFRRGGYEQYF. CDR3 coding DNA: TGTGCCAGCAGTTTTCGGCGGGGGGGCTACGAGCAGTACTTC.